Below are 32 T cell receptor beta chains sequenced from a single sample in a study of blood T cell repertoires in COVID-19. Data came from immunoSEQ multiplex PCR; TCRdb stores just in-frame clones and leaves some out. The table records approximately 100,000 clones, roughly 90% of them present only once. Sequencing used peripheral blood. Receptors originate from a human donor in a cohort sampled during active COVID-19.

Comments on this clone: The junction does not match germline at one end; this may be a read error. The chain carries TRBV5-6 and TRBJ1-2; possibly TRBD1 for D (6 bases). This CDR3 spans 17 amino acids. CDR1 and CDR2 (germline): SGHDT, YYEEEE. CDR3: CASRLVSGQSDFYGYTF. Here the CDR3 DNA reads TGTGCCAGCAGGTTGGTGTCAGGACAGAGCGATTTTTATGGCTACACCTTC.

The chain carries TRBV5-4 and TRBJ1-1; TRBD1 is a possible D gene (6 bases). Per germline, CDR1 SGHNT and CDR2 YYREEE (reference sequence). V shed 1 base and J shed 1 base, with 11 bases lying between them. The CDR3 loop spans 15 amino acids. The DNA of the CDR3 is TGTGCCAGCAGCTTGAGTGGACAGAAGAACACTGAAGCTTTCTTT. This encodes CASSLSGQKNTEAFF.

The chain links TRBV7-8 to TRBJ2-1; perhaps TRBD1 as D (6 bases). The V gene's germline CDR1 is SGHVS and CDR2 FQNEAQ. This CDR3 is built from 15 residues. V dropped 2 bases and J dropped 6 bases, with 14 bases sitting between them. The CDR3 sequence is CASSLPGHFSNEQFF. For the CDR3, the DNA is TGTGCCAGCAGCTTACCGGGACACTTCTCCAATGAGCAGTTCTTC.

The chain has TRBV7-2 and TRBJ2-1; weak D call: TRBD2 (6 bases). Germline CDR1 reads SGHTA; CDR2 reads FQGNSA. The CDR3 sequence is 15 residues long. The V end was cut by 1 base, the J end by 6 bases, with 13 bases between. CDR3 nucleotide sequence: TGTGCCAGCAGCTTAGGGGAGGCGCGGATCAATGAGCAGTTCTTC. Protein: CASSLGEARINEQFF.

This clone was counted a few times. The chain links TRBV4-2 to TRBJ2-1; maybe TRBD1 (6 bases). The CDR3 is 16 amino acids. Germline-derived CDR1 and CDR2 are LGHNA and YNFKEQ. The V and J ends lost 0 bases and 2 bases respectively, with 11 bases between them. The CDR3 nucleotides read TGTGCCAGCAGCCAAGATTGGTCAGGGGCCTACAATGAGCAGTTCTTC. Encoded protein: CASSQDWSGAYNEQFF.

J is TRBJ2-2 and V is TRBV4-3; maybe TRBD1 (6 bases). This CDR3 spans 15 amino acids. V was shortened by 1 base and J by 5 bases, with 11 bases between the two germline ends. Germline values: CDR1 LGHNA, CDR2 YSLEER. The DNA of the CDR3 is TGCGCCAGCAGCCAAGGCCCCGGGACAACCGGGGAGCTGTTTTTT. This translates into CASSQGPGTTGELFF.

A note on this clone: The junction and the germline gene differ at one end; a read error may be behind it. The rearrangement uses TRBV7-8 and TRBJ2-7, with TRBD1 as a possible D gene (5 bases). The CDR3 has 11 residues. Germline CDR1 is SGHVS and CDR2 is FQNEAQ. The CDR3 here is CASSITGQKDF. Here the CDR3 DNA reads TGTGCCAGCAGCATTACAGGCCAGAAGGACTTC.

This rearrangement joins TRBV5-8 to TRBJ1-5, with D hard to call. CDR1 SGHTS and CDR2 YDEGEE come from the germline V gene. This CDR3 has 16 residues. V dropped 3 bases and J dropped 0 bases, with 13 bases sitting between them. CDR3 bases: TGTGCCAGCAGCTCCGGGAGCTCGTATAGCAATCAGCCCCAGCATTTT. It is translated as CASSSGSSYSNQPQHF.

This chain joins TRBV18 and TRBJ2-7, with D perhaps TRBD1 (5 bases). There are 14 residues in the CDR3. Trimming left V 3 bases short and J 0 bases short, with 9 bases between. Germline V CDR1 and CDR2: KGHSH, LQKENI. The CDR3 DNA follows: TGTGCCAGCTCACCGACAGACTCCTCCTACGAGCAGTACTTC. It codes for CASSPTDSSYEQYF. The entire variable domain, with the rest obtained from reference TRBV18 and TRBJ2-7, is as follows: NAGVMQNPRHLVRRRGQEARLRCSPMKGHSHVYWYRQLPEEGLKFMVYLQKENIIDESGMPKERFSAEFPKEGPSILRIQQVVRGDSAAYFCASSPTDSSYEQYFGPGTRLTVT.

CDR3 bases: TGTGCCAGCAGTGAAATACAGGGGAATGATTTGGGCTACACCTTC. Its protein is CASSEIQGNDLGYTF. This rearrangement joins TRBV2 to TRBJ1-2, with 7 positions matching TRBD1. Trimming cost V 2 bases and J 8 bases; bases outside gene matches: 11. The CDR3 is 15 amino acids. Germline CDR1 and CDR2: SNHLY and FYNNEI.

The genes are TRBV29-1 and TRBJ2-3; TRBD1 matches at 7 bases. V shed 5 bases and J 2 bases; nucleotides not matched to a gene: 10. The CDR3 consists of 15 residues. Germline V gene sequence: CDR1 SQVTM, CDR2 ANQGSEA. In nucleotides, the CDR3 is TGCAGCGTTATGACAGGGCTGGGGATCACAGATACGCAGTATTTT. Its protein product is CSVMTGLGITDTQYF.

The V and J genes are TRBV3-1 (or the pseudogene TRBV3-2) and TRBJ2-7, with TRBD1 identical over 9 bases. Germline CDR1 LGHDT, CDR2 YNNKEL (reference sequence). This CDR3 has 16 amino acids. With V trimmed by 2 bases and J by 3 bases, 8 bases remained unmatched. The CDR3 DNA follows: TGTGCCAGCAGCCAATCATGGGGACAGGGATTCTACGAGCAGTACTTC. The encoded protein is CASSQSWGQGFYEQYF.

V is TRBV4-2 and J is TRBJ1-5, with a possible D match to TRBD1 (6 bases). V was clipped by 0 bases and J by 5 bases, with 11 bases between them. This CDR3 spans 15 amino acids. Germline V gene sequence: CDR1 LGHNA, CDR2 YNFKEQ. CDR3 loop: CASSQDTGRDQPQHF. The CDR3 DNA reads TGTGCCAGCAGCCAAGACACAGGGAGGGATCAGCCCCAGCATTTT.

V gene TRBV27 combines with J gene TRBJ1-1; D gene ambiguous. Germline assignment: CDR1 MNHEY and CDR2 SMNVEV (reference sequence). Trimming removed 0 bases at V and 0 bases at J, with 8 bases between. This CDR3 region has 15 residues. The CDR3 here is CASSLSAVMNTEAFF. DNA for the CDR3: TGTGCCAGCAGTTTATCGGCAGTTATGAACACTGAAGCTTTCTTT.

The chain carries TRBV19 and TRBJ2-3, with D possibly TRBD1 on 6 matching bases. Deletions cut 0 bases from V and 6 bases from J, with 13 bases between. The CDR3 extends over 15 amino acids. Germline V gene lookup returns CDR1 LNHDA and CDR2 SQIVND (reference sequence). CDR3 nucleotides: TGTGCCAGTAGTATAGATCCCAGGGGCTCCGATACGCAGTATTTT. Translating it yields CASSIDPRGSDTQYF.

This clone was found once. V and J are TRBV3-1 (or the pseudogene TRBV3-2) and TRBJ2-3, with D uncertain. Germline V gives CDR1 LGHDT, CDR2 YNNKEL (reference sequence). The CDR3 covers 13 residues. Trimming took off 4 bases at V and 4 bases at J, with 9 bases between the two ends. Here the CDR3 reads CASSPQMADTQYF. The CDR3 DNA is TGTGCCAGCAGCCCTCAGATGGCAGATACGCAGTATTTT.

This chain joins TRBV19 and TRBJ2-7, with D perhaps TRBD1 (5 bases). V lost 5 bases and J 3 bases, leaving 11 bases between the germline ends. The CDR3 is made up of 13 amino acids. The germline gives CDR1 LNHDA, CDR2 SQIVND (reference sequence). DNA of the CDR3: TGTGCCAGTAGTCCAGGGTGGGGCTACGAGCAGTACTTC. It specifies CASSPGWGYEQYF.

The chain couples TRBV5-1 to TRBJ2-2; D is perhaps TRBD2 (6 bases). The V end was cut by 7 bases, the J end by 8 bases, with 12 bases between. The CDR3 consists of 12 residues. Germline V gene sequence: CDR1 SGHRS, CDR2 YFSETQ. The CDR3 protein is CASRLDSGELFF. The CDR3 DNA follows: TGCGCCAGCCGACTAGATTCTGGGGAGCTGTTTTTT. Based on the CDR3 plus reference TRBV5-1 and TRBJ2-2, the full variable domain is KAGVTQTPRYLIKTRGQQVTLSCSPISGHRSVSWYQQTPGQGLQFLFEYFSETQRNKGNFPGRFSGRQFSNSRSEMNVSTLELGDSALYLCASRLDSGELFFGEGSRLTVL.

The DNA for the CDR3 is TGTGCCAGAAGCTTGTCGGGGGATGAAAAACTGTTTTTT. Residues: CARSLSGDEKLFF. The chain is built from TRBV5-3 and TRBJ1-4, with D perhaps TRBD1 (5 bases). TRBV5-3 is an ORF, with its function uncertain. This CDR3 has 13 amino acids. With 1 base removed from V and 6 bases from J, the gap between germline ends came to 7 bases.

CDR3 sequence: CASSQDPGATDTQYF. Written as DNA, the CDR3 is TGTGCCAGCAGCCAAGATCCTGGGGCCACAGATACGCAGTATTTT. The genes are TRBV4-2 and TRBJ2-3, with D possibly TRBD1 on 5 matching bases. Per the germline V gene, CDR1 is LGHNA and CDR2 is YNFKEQ. This CDR3 has 15 residues. V lost 0 bases and J lost 2, with 9 bases in between.

The J gene is TRBJ1-1, the V gene TRBV9; 9 positions agree with TRBD1. The germline V gene encodes CDR1 SGDLS and CDR2 YYNGEE. V trimming: 3 bases; J trimming: 1 base; junction bases outside the gene matches: 1. The CDR3 contains 14 residues. The CDR3 bases are TGTGCCAGCAGCGGGGGACAGGGGAACACTGAAGCTTTCTTT. Translation gives CASSGGQGNTEAFF.

V is TRBV28 and J is TRBJ1-1; D is uncertain. Per germline, CDR1 MDHEN and CDR2 SYDVKM. The V end lost 5 bases, the J end lost 0 bases, and 4 bases lay between the germline ends. The CDR3 sequence is 12 residues long. The CDR3 region has the DNA TGTGCCAGCAGTACAATGAACACTGAAGCTTTCTTT. Translating gives CASSTMNTEAFF.

The genes are TRBV11-2 and TRBJ2-3; TRBD2 might be the D (6 bases). Trimming took 5 bases from V and 4 from J, leaving 22 bases between them. Per the germline V gene, CDR1 is SGHAT and CDR2 is FQNNGV. The CDR3 contains 17 residues. CDR3 DNA: TGTGCCAGCAGCCCATCCCCGCGAGCGGGCGGGGCAGATACGCAGTATTTT. It specifies CASSPSPRAGGADTQYF.

The chain couples TRBV7-3 to TRBJ1-6, with D perhaps TRBD1 (5 bases). This CDR3 contains 16 residues. Per germline, CDR1 SGHTA and CDR2 FQGTGA. Trimming left V 2 bases short and J 9 bases short, with 17 bases between. CDR3 nucleotide sequence: TGTGCCAGCAGCTTACAGGGCGCAGGGTACGGTTCACCCCTCCACTTT. This codes for CASSLQGAGYGSPLHF.

V gene TRBV12-5 combines with J gene TRBJ2-1, with TRBD2 identical over 8 bases. Trimming removed 0 bases from V and 3 bases from J; junction bases left unmatched: 13. Germline V gene sequence: CDR1 LGHNT, CDR2 FRNRAP. This CDR3 contains 19 residues. CDR3 nucleotide sequence: TGTGCTAGTGGTTTGGTACGGCAAGCGGGAGCCTCTCTCTACAATGAGCAGTTCTTC. The encoded protein is CASGLVRQAGASLYNEQFF.

The chain combines TRBV27 with TRBJ2-1; 11 bases agree with TRBD1. Trimming took 0 bases from V and 8 from J; bases not matched to a gene: 9. Germline loops: CDR1 MNHEY, CDR2 SMNVEV (reference sequence). This CDR3 region has 17 residues. The CDR3 DNA reads as TGTGCCAGCAGTTTATCGATGGGACAGGGGGAGGCGGATGAGCAGTTCTTC. It yields the protein CASSLSMGQGEADEQFF.

The chain employs TRBV3-1 (or the pseudogene TRBV3-2) and TRBJ2-7; TRBD1 matches 7 bases. There are 15 residues in the CDR3. J gave up 4 bases and V 4 bases, and 10 bases lay outside the gene matches. CDR1 and CDR2 (germline): LGHDT, YNNKEL (reference sequence). DNA for the CDR3: TGTGCCAGCAGCCCAGAGGGGGCTGCCTATTACGAGCAGTACTTC. It is translated as CASSPEGAAYYEQYF.

This clone was seen more than once but under ten times. The chain has TRBV3-1 (or the pseudogene TRBV3-2) and TRBJ2-2; D is possibly TRBD2 (6 bases). The germline gives CDR1 LGHDT, CDR2 YNNKEL (reference sequence). This CDR3 spans 17 amino acids. The V and J ends lost 1 base and 6 bases respectively, with 18 bases between them. CDR3 DNA: TGTGCCAGCAGCCAAGTATTCGACGTACTAGCTTCCGGGGAGCTGTTTTTT. This codes for CASSQVFDVLASGELFF.

This chain links TRBV12-5 with TRBJ1-5, with 7 positions matching TRBD1. The CDR3 is 13 residues long. CDR1 is LGHNT, CDR2 FRNRAP, per germline. With 5 bases clipped from V and 7 bases from J, the junction kept 5 bases outside the gene matches. CDR3 DNA: TGTGCTAGTGGTCAAACAGGGGTCCAGCCCCAGCATTTT. Translating it yields CASGQTGVQPQHF.

The rearrangement links TRBV4-1 to TRBJ2-7; 11 nucleotides agree with TRBD2. Unmatched junction bases numbered 8, after V lost 4 bases and J lost 0 bases. The CDR3 spans 17 residues. CDR1 is MGHRA and CDR2 is YSYEKL in the germline V gene. The CDR3 nucleotides are TGCGCCAGCAGCCCCCTTGGGACTAGCGGTTACTCCTACGAGCAGTACTTC. Protein: CASSPLGTSGYSYEQYF.

The chain is built from TRBV3-1 (or the pseudogene TRBV3-2) and TRBJ1-2; D is unresolved. Trimming left V 0 bases short and J 3 bases short, with 11 bases between. Per germline, CDR1 LGHDT and CDR2 YNNKEL (reference sequence). The CDR3 totals 15 residues. CDR3 coding DNA: TGTGCCAGCAGCCAAGATAGACTGGGTCACTATGGCTACACCTTC. Encoded protein: CASSQDRLGHYGYTF.

This rearrangement joins TRBV3-1 (or the pseudogene TRBV3-2) to TRBJ2-1; 12 bases are shared with TRBD2. Germline CDR1 LGHDT, CDR2 YNNKEL (reference sequence). CDR3 length equals 17 residues. J lost 9 bases, V lost 0 bases, and 9 bases had no gene match. In DNA form, the CDR3 reads TGTGCCAGCAGCCAAGATAGGGCTAGCGGGGGGGCCGGTGAGCAGTTCTTC. Its translation: CASSQDRASGGAGEQFF.